These T cell receptor beta chains were read from a single sample in a study of T cell responses to AZD1222 COVID-19 vaccine. Libraries were prepared by immunoSEQ multiplex PCR; TCRdb keeps only in-frame clonotypes and omits some of them. The profile shows 150,000 or so clones, 90% to 95% of them singletons. Sequencing was performed on peripheral blood, taken 28 days after the second AZD1222 dose. Receptor source: an adult who received the AZD1222 COVID-19 vaccine. The CDR3 runs from the conserved cysteine through the conserved F or W. A D gene is named only where the DNA matches it firmly. Clone size appears in some rows only: once, few, many, or a class for an expanded clone.

d_gene | abundance | j_gene | v_gene | CDR3aa | CDR3nt
NA | NA | TRBJ2-2 | TRBV27 | CASWMRPNTGELFF | TGTGCCAGCTGGATGCGGCCGAACACCGGGGAGCTGTTTTTT
NA | NA | TRBJ1-1 | TRBV7-2 | CASSLAGRNTEAFF | TGTGCCAGCAGCTTAGCTGGGCGGAACACTGAAGCTTTCTTT
TRBD1 | NA | TRBJ2-7 | TRBV19 | CASSILGQGASNEQYF | TGTGCCAGTAGTATATTGGGGCAGGGGGCGTCGAACGAGCAGTACTTC
NA | NA | TRBJ1-1 | TRBV2 | CASSAGQKMNTEAFF | TGTGCCAGCAGTGCAGGACAAAAAATGAACACTGAAGCTTTCTTT
TRBD1 | NA | TRBJ2-3 | TRBV5-6 | CASSTGTGADTQYF | TGTGCCAGCAGCACCGGGACAGGGGCAGATACGCAGTATTTT
NA | NA | TRBJ1-1 | TRBV10-2 | CASSESKGGGAEAFF | TGCGCCAGCAGTGAGTCGAAGGGGGGAGGAGCTGAAGCTTTCTTT
NA | NA | TRBJ1-3 | TRBV5-6 | CASSFATGMTSGNTIYF | TGTGCCAGCAGCTTTGCGACAGGAATGACCTCTGGAAACACCATATATTTT
TRBD2 | NA | TRBJ2-1 | TRBV4-1 | CASSQKGRASGSGEQFF | TGCGCCAGCAGCCAAAAAGGGAGGGCTAGCGGGAGTGGTGAGCAGTTCTTC
TRBD2 | NA | TRBJ2-1 | TRBV28 | CASSPQAGGLPYNEQFF | TGTGCCAGCAGTCCCCAAGCGGGAGGGCTTCCCTACAATGAGCAGTTCTTC
NA | NA | TRBJ1-1 | TRBV19 | CASSRGENTEAFF | TGTGCCAGTAGTAGGGGGGAAAACACTGAAGCTTTCTTT
TRBD1 | NA | TRBJ1-3 | TRBV27 | CASSATGGPGNTIYF | TGTGCCAGCAGTGCGACAGGGGGCCCTGGAAACACCATATATTTT
TRBD1 | NA | TRBJ1-2 | TRBV30 | CAWSRGQGLDGYTF | TGTGCCTGGAGTCGTGGACAGGGACTGGATGGCTACACCTTC
TRBD1 | NA | TRBJ1-4 | TRBV3-1/TRBV3-2 | CASSRDRASEKLFF | TGTGCCAGCAGCCGGGACAGGGCTAGTGAAAAACTGTTTTTT
NA | NA | TRBJ2-1 | TRBV7-3 | CASSLAAQNNEQFF | TGTGCCAGCAGCTTAGCGGCCCAAAACAATGAGCAGTTCTTC
TRBD1 | once | TRBJ2-3 | TRBV27 | CASSLTGASTDTQYF | TGTGCCAGCAGTTTGACAGGGGCTAGCACAGATACGCAGTATTTT
NA | once | TRBJ1-1 | TRBV6-4 | CASSDARADTEAFF | TGTGCCAGCAGTGATGCCAGGGCGGACACTGAAGCTTTCTTT
TRBD1 | NA | TRBJ1-2 | TRBV29-1 | CSDRTGDYGYTF | TGCAGCGACCGGACAGGGGACTATGGCTACACCTTC
NA | NA | TRBJ1-6 | TRBV28 | CASIPATGPYNSPLHF | TGTGCCAGCATTCCCGCTACAGGTCCCTATAATTCACCCCTCCACTTT
NA | NA | TRBJ1-1 | TRBV7-8 | CASSLAQRVNTEAFF | TGTGCCAGCAGCTTAGCGCAGAGAGTGAACACTGAAGCTTTCTTT
NA | once | TRBJ2-7 | TRBV5-1 | CASSKLGGEGYEQYF | TGCGCCAGCAGCAAACTTGGGGGCGAAGGCTACGAGCAGTACTTC
TRBD1 | NA | TRBJ1-1 | TRBV6-5 | CASRRTGVMNTEAFF | TGTGCCAGCAGGCGGACAGGGGTTATGAACACTGAAGCTTTCTTT
NA | NA | TRBJ2-1 | TRBV5-5 | CASSLGGYNEQFF | TGTGCCAGCAGCTTAGGGGGTTACAATGAGCAGTTCTTC
NA | NA | TRBJ1-2 | TRBV19 | CASAFFNYGYTF | TGTGCCAGCGCCTTTTTTAACTATGGCTACACCTTC
NA | NA | TRBJ1-6 | TRBV23-1 | CASSRLISSSYNSPLHF | TGCGCCAGCAGTCGACTTATCAGTAGCTCCTATAATTCACCCCTCCACTTT
NA | NA | TRBJ2-5 | TRBV7-9 | CASSLFLGSFQETQYF | TGTGCCAGCAGCTTGTTCCTAGGCTCCTTCCAAGAGACCCAGTACTTC
NA | NA | TRBJ2-2 | TRBV7-8 | CASSSLAYTGELFF | TGTGCCAGCAGCTCCTTAGCATATACCGGGGAGCTGTTTTTT
NA | NA | TRBJ1-2 | TRBV12-3/TRBV12-4 | CASSFGGPYGYTF | TGTGCCAGCAGTTTTGGGGGCCCCTATGGCTACACCTTC
NA | few | TRBJ2-3 | TRBV9 | CASSGGSRADTQYF | TGTGCCAGCAGCGGTGGGAGTCGGGCAGATACGCAGTATTTT
NA | NA | TRBJ1-1 | TRBV6-5 | CASSYDWELNTEAFF | TGTGCCAGCAGTTACGACTGGGAGCTTAACACTGAAGCTTTCTTT
TRBD1 | once | TRBJ1-2 | TRBV19 | CASTPTTGPGQRTTYGYTF | TGTGCCAGTACCCCTACGACGGGGCCGGGACAGAGGACGACCTATGGCTACACCTTC
NA | NA | TRBJ2-1 | TRBV7-8 | CASSRRSHNEQFF | TGTGCCAGCAGCCGACGGTCACACAATGAGCAGTTCTTC
NA | NA | TRBJ1-6 | TRBV27 | CASSSAGGNSPLHF | TGTGCCAGCAGTTCCGCGGGGGGCAATTCACCCCTCCACTTT
TRBD2 | few | TRBJ2-7 | TRBV6-6 | CASSRQGAGGLAGAYEQYF | TGTGCCAGCAGTCGGCAAGGGGCTGGAGGACTAGCGGGTGCCTACGAGCAGTACTTC
TRBD2 | NA | TRBJ2-1 | TRBV6-5 | CASSYSTSGNRNEQFF | TGTGCCAGCAGTTACTCGACTAGCGGGAACAGGAATGAGCAGTTCTTC
NA | NA | TRBJ2-7 | TRBV11-2 | CASIKETARDEQYF | TGTGCCAGCATTAAGGAAACTGCCAGGGACGAGCAGTACTTC
NA | NA | TRBJ1-1 | TRBV3-1/TRBV3-2 | CASSPLLGQIEAFF | TGTGCCAGCAGCCCCCTCCTAGGACAGATTGAAGCTTTCTTT
TRBD1 | NA | TRBJ2-2 | TRBV30 | CAWSNRGPGELFF | TGTGCCTGGAGCAACAGGGGGCCGGGGGAGCTGTTTTTT
NA | NA | TRBJ1-2 | TRBV19 | CASSIVRGVTNYGYTF | TGTGCCAGTAGTATAGTCCGAGGGGTCACCAACTATGGCTACACCTTC
TRBD1 | NA | TRBJ1-1 | TRBV3-1/TRBV3-2 | CASSLKKTGGTEAFF | TGTGCCAGCAGCCTTAAAAAGACAGGGGGCACTGAAGCTTTCTTT
NA | NA | TRBJ2-7 | TRBV3-1/TRBV3-2 | CASSLRGNGYEQYF | TGTGCCAGCAGCCTCCGGGGGAACGGCTACGAGCAGTACTTC